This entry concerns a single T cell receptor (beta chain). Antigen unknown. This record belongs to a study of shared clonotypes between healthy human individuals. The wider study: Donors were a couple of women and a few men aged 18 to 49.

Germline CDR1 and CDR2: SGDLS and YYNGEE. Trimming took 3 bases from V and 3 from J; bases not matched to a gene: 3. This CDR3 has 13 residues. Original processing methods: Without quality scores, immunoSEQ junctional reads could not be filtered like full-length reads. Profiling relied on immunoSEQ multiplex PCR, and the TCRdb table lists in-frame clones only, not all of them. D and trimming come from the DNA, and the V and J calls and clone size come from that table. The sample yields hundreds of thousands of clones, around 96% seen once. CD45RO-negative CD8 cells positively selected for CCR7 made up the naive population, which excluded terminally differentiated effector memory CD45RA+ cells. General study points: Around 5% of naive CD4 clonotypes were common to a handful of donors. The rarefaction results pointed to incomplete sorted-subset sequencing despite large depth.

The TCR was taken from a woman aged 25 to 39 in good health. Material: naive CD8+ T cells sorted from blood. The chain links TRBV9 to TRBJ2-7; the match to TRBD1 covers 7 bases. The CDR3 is CASSATGVYEQYF. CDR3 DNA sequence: TGTGCCAGCAGCGCAACAGGGGTCTACGAGCAGTACTTC.